This T cell receptor beta chain was identified in a study of blood T cell repertoires in COVID-19. Study context: There were acute and convalescent COVID-19 samples, and they came from the United States, Italy and Spain. PBMCs, B-cell-depleted T cells, or T cells provided the cDNA or gDNA that made up the material.

In the source study's methods: Scientists estimated how many nucleated cells there were by amplifying reference gene primers. The assay was immunoSEQ multiplex PCR, and TCRdb's table has in-frame clones only and misses some. V and J calls and clone size follow that table, whereas D and trimming were derived from the DNA. The repertoire holds tens of thousands of clones, with less than 85% as singletons. V was clipped by 4 bases and J by 6 bases; unmatched bases: 8. The CDR3 sequence is 15 residues long. Germline V gene lookup returns CDR1 KGHSH and CDR2 LQKENI. The sample holds one count of this clone.

What was sequenced was peripheral blood. The clonotype comes from a woman between 45 and 65 years old with active or convalescent COVID-19. The chain uses TRBV18 and TRBJ1-4; 7 nucleotides match TRBD1. CDR3 coding DNA: TGTGCCAGCTCACTGCAGGGGGTTGGCGATGAAAAACTGTTTTTT. Translation gives CASSLQGVGDEKLFF.